The present T cell receptor (beta chain) was sequenced within a study of blood T cell repertoires in COVID-19. On the study more broadly: The study drew acute and convalescent COVID-19 samples from the United States, Italy and Spain. PBMCs, B-cell-depleted T cells, or T cells provided the cDNA or gDNA that made up the material.

Study processing details: Amplification with reference gene primers provided the estimates of nucleated cell counts. Here immunoSEQ multiplex PCR was the method, and the copy in TCRdb shows in-frame clones only, minus some. That table is the source of V, J and clone size, and D and trimming were worked out from the DNA. The sample yields under 250,000 clones, more than 75% seen once. CDR1 and CDR2 from the germline V gene are ENHRY and SYGVKD. V was trimmed by 2 bases and J by 0 bases, leaving 14 bases between them. CDR3 size: 16 residues. Sequenced input: peripheral blood. The chain links TRBV10-3 to TRBJ2-7; D perhaps matches TRBD2 (7 bases). The TCR sequence derives from a human donor in a cohort sampled during active COVID-19. DNA of the CDR3: TGTGCCATCAGTGAGGGCGGTGGGGGGGCCTCCTACGAGCAGTACTTC. It translates to CAISEGGGGASYEQYF.